The sequence of this TCR beta chain was determined in a study of CD8 T cells in Susac syndrome. General study results and limits: The study's TCR sequencing and HLA analysis covered a relatively small number of individuals, and the study acknowledged this.

The RNA input was 0.5 to 1 ug, and it was reverse transcribed with random hexamers. It was immunoSEQ multiplex PCR that amplified TCR beta CDR3 across 54 Vbeta and 13 Jbeta. TCRdb fed the immunoSEQ multiplex PCR reads into MiXCR, producing one record per CDR3 protein. The top ten clones hold 0.25% to 0.4% of a sample with some 95,000 distinct CDR3 sequences, approximately 95% of them seen once. Turning to this clonotype: Its antigen is currently unknown.

Sequencing targeted TCR beta in T cells from blood (CD8+ and CD4+). TEMRA cells were FACS-enriched, unlike CD8+ and CD4+ T cells, which were negatively isolated. In germline, CDR1 is SQVTM, CDR2 ANQGSEA. V dropped 4 bases and J dropped 0; count of bases not matched to a gene: 7. The CDR3 runs 15 residues. The TCR was taken from a human donor in good health. The rearrangement uses TRBV29-1 and TRBJ1-2; 8 nucleotides agree with TRBD1. The sequencing sample was made of CD8+ T cells from PBMCs. The CDR3 DNA reads TGCAGCGTTGCCGGCCGGACAGGGACTAACTATGGCTACACCTTC. It encodes CSVAGRTGTNYGYTF.